The clone carrying this T cell receptor beta chain was counted at least ten times. The sample is drawn from a study of shared clonotypes between healthy human individuals. V was clipped by 0 bases and J by 2 bases, with 11 bases between them. The germline V gene encodes CDR1 SGHTA and CDR2 FQGNSA. The CDR3 spans 15 residues. Sequencing was at deep level. The authors distributed each subset's genomic DNA evenly over several immunoSEQ plates. Clones were read by immunoSEQ multiplex PCR, and TCRdb kept only the in-frame ones, dropping some. The sample holds 97,000 or so clones, approximately 51% seen once.

The sequenced sample was PBMCs. This clonotype was sampled from a woman in her thirties or forties in good health. Some clones in this sample may be carry-over from other donors' samples. The chain employs TRBV7-2 and TRBJ2-7; D is perhaps TRBD1 or TRBD2 (5 bases each). DNA of the CDR3: TGTGCCAGCAGCTTAGCAGGTCAGGGAGCCTACGAGCAGTACTTC. Residues: CASSLAGQGAYEQYF.